This passage covers 25 T cell receptor beta chains from one sample sequenced in a study of blood T cell repertoires in COVID-19. Profiled with immunoSEQ multiplex PCR; TCRdb holds only in-frame clones, not every one. The table includes around 330,000 clones, roughly 90% detected once. The sample was peripheral blood. The receptors stem from a woman aged 45-60 years with active or convalescent COVID-19.

A word on this clone: The same CDR3 is also encoded by other DNA sequences in this sample. The chain joins TRBV7-9 to TRBJ2-3; 9 nucleotides line up with TRBD2. The CDR3 length is 16 residues. From germline, CDR1 is SEHNR and CDR2 FQNEAQ (reference sequence). V dropped 5 bases and J dropped 4; count of bases not matched to a gene: 10. CDR3 in DNA: TGTGCCAGCAGCCAGGGACTAGCAGGAGGACCAGATACGCAGTATTTT. Amino acid sequence: CASSQGLAGGPDTQYF.

This clone was seen once. This chain links TRBV10-3 with TRBJ1-2, with 10 bases identical to TRBD1. This CDR3 region has 15 residues. Per the germline V gene, CDR1 is ENHRY and CDR2 is SYGVKD. V lost 7 bases and J lost 6; bases outside the gene matches: 11. This CDR3 reads CAITGQGPPLDGYTF. CDR3 bases: TGTGCCATCACGGGACAGGGGCCCCCCTTGGATGGCTACACCTTC.

The CDR3 sequence: CASSPGGPSTDTQYF. CDR3 bases: TGTGCCAGCAGTCCAGGGGGGCCTAGCACAGATACGCAGTATTTT. The rearrangement links TRBV6-2 or TRBV6-3 to TRBJ2-3; TRBD1 is a possible D gene (7 bases). This CDR3 has 15 amino acids. Trimming removed 5 bases at V and 0 bases at J, with 12 bases between. Germline V gene lookup returns CDR1 MNHEY and CDR2 SVGEGT.

As for this clone: The junction shows a germline mismatch at one end, possibly a read error. V gene TRBV29-1 combines with J gene TRBJ2-1; D unresolved. CDR3 size: 8 residues. From germline, CDR1 is SQVTM and CDR2 ANQGSEA. The CDR3 loop is CSVDGELF. The CDR3 region has the DNA TGCAGCGTTGATGGTGAGCTCTTC.

CDR3 in amino acids: CASSFHPLLFPGNSGNTIYF. CDR3 nucleotide sequence: TGTGCCAGCAGTTTTCACCCCCTTCTCTTTCCGGGAAACTCTGGAAACACCATATATTTT. This sequence joins TRBV6-2 or TRBV6-3 and TRBJ1-3; D is undetermined. In germline, CDR1 is MNHEY, CDR2 SVGEGT. With 4 bases removed from V and 0 bases from J, the gap between germline ends came to 25 bases. The CDR3 sequence is 20 residues long.

The V and J genes are TRBV28 and TRBJ1-1, with TRBD1 identical over 7 bases. The CDR3 length is 13 residues. From germline, CDR1 is MDHEN and CDR2 SYDVKM. The junction had 5 bases not matched to a gene; V was cut back by 6 bases and J by 4 bases. This CDR3 is CASRRQGATEAFF. The CDR3 region has the DNA TGTGCCAGCAGAAGACAGGGAGCCACTGAAGCTTTCTTT.

The rearrangement joins TRBV6-6 to TRBJ1-1; D uncertain. Germline assignment: CDR1 MNHNY and CDR2 SVGAGI (reference sequence). V was cut by 7 bases and J by 2 bases, with 14 bases left in between. The CDR3 length is 14 residues. CDR3 DNA sequence: TGTGCCAGCATCAAAGACGGAGTCAACACTGAAGCTTTCTTT. Residues: CASIKDGVNTEAFF.

The chain joins TRBV4-3 to TRBJ2-1; 7 bases are a match to TRBD1. CDR3 length: 15 amino acids. Germline CDR1 reads LGHNA; CDR2 reads YSLEER. V shed 4 bases and J 10 bases; nucleotides not matched to a gene: 13. The CDR3 loop reads CASSPVEGARGEQFF. CDR3 nucleotides: TGCGCCAGCAGCCCAGTCGAGGGGGCGAGGGGCGAGCAGTTCTTC.

This sequence joins TRBV2 and TRBJ1-1; D gene unclear. The CDR3 consists of 15 residues. V lost 3 bases and J 1 base, leaving 12 bases between the germline ends. Germline values: CDR1 SNHLY, CDR2 FYNNEI. CDR3 loop: CASSDSGNANTEAFF. The CDR3, as DNA: TGTGCCAGCAGTGATTCGGGGAACGCGAACACTGAAGCTTTCTTT.

V gene TRBV20-1 combines with J gene TRBJ1-1; unclear D gene. Germline CDR1 is DFQATT and CDR2 is SNEGSKA (reference sequence). CDR3 length: 10 amino acids. The V end was cut by 5 bases, the J end by 7 bases, with 8 bases between. The CDR3 DNA follows: TGCAGTGCTGGACGGGGTGAAGCTTTCTTT. Translation: CSAGRGEAFF.

The V gene is TRBV5-1, the J gene TRBJ2-2; 7 positions agree with TRBD2. V trimming: 4 bases; J trimming: 1 base; junction bases outside the gene matches: 4. Germline CDR1 is SGHRS and CDR2 is YFSETQ. This CDR3 is 15 amino acids long. CDR3 protein: CASSLREVNTGELFF. The CDR3 bases are TGCGCCAGCAGCCTACGGGAGGTGAACACCGGGGAGCTGTTTTTT.

This clone was seen just once. The genes are TRBV2 and TRBJ2-5, with 7 bases that match TRBD1. The CDR3 is made up of 14 amino acids. From germline, CDR1 is SNHLY and CDR2 FYNNEI. Trimming at V came to 6 bases and at J to 2 bases, leaving 6 bases not matched to a gene. The DNA of the CDR3 is TGTGCCAGCAGAAAAGGGACAGCTCAAGAGACCCAGTACTTC. It codes for CASRKGTAQETQYF.

This sequence joins TRBV28 and TRBJ1-2, with a tentative D call TRBD1 (5 bases). The germline gives CDR1 MDHEN, CDR2 SYDVKM. The CDR3 consists of 15 residues. V lost 2 bases, J lost 8 bases, and 18 bases lay in between. CDR3 DNA sequence: TGTGCCAGCAGTTTAGGGGGGGGACGGAAGCAGGGCTACACCTTC. Translation gives CASSLGGGRKQGYTF.

The rearrangement uses TRBV19 and TRBJ1-2; maybe TRBD1 (5 bases). This CDR3 has 17 residues. With 3 bases removed from V and 4 bases from J, the gap between germline ends came to 21 bases. CDR1 LNHDA and CDR2 SQIVND come from the germline V gene (reference sequence). The DNA for the CDR3 is TGTGCCAGTAGTATGGGGCCCCCCGTCCTGGGAAGCTATGGCTACACCTTC. Amino acids: CASSMGPPVLGSYGYTF.

The chain employs TRBV6-5 and TRBJ1-4, with D possibly matching TRBD1 (6 bases). Germline V lookup: CDR1 MNHEY, CDR2 SVGAGI. This CDR3 spans 14 amino acids. V was pared by 5 bases and J by 5 bases, with 12 bases between. In DNA, the CDR3 is TGTGCCAGCAGTCGACAGGCGATCAATGAAAAACTGTTTTTT. It translates to CASSRQAINEKLFF.

The DNA of the CDR3 is TGTGCCAGCAGACCGACAGGGGGCGATACTGAAGCTTTCTTT. It translates to CASRPTGGDTEAFF. J is TRBJ1-1 and V is TRBV7-9; 10 bases are shared with TRBD1. The CDR3 is made up of 14 amino acids. Trimming took 6 bases from V and 5 from J; bases not matched to a gene: 6. CDR1 is SEHNR, CDR2 FQNEAQ, per germline (reference sequence).

The chain links TRBV19 to TRBJ2-1; 7 nucleotides match TRBD1. Germline lookup yields CDR1 LNHDA and CDR2 SQIVND (reference sequence). The CDR3 has 15 residues. J lost 6 bases, V lost 4 bases, and 9 bases had no gene match. DNA of the CDR3: TGTGCCAGTAGTAGCGACAGGGACCCTGGCAATGAGCAGTTCTTC. Translation: CASSSDRDPGNEQFF.

CDR3 nucleotide sequence: TGTGCCAGCAGCGACGGGGGGTATGGCTACACCTTC. Its translation is CASSDGGYGYTF. The chain links TRBV12-3 or TRBV12-4 to TRBJ1-2; D might be TRBD1 (5 bases). Between the trimmed V and J ends, which lost 6 bases and 5 bases, there was a span of 10 bases. The CDR3 runs to 12 residues.

V is TRBV4-2 and J is TRBJ2-3; 10 positions match TRBD2. After removal of 1 base from V and 6 bases from J, the junction contained 10 bases not matched to a gene. The CDR3 runs 17 residues. Germline CDR1 reads LGHNA; CDR2 reads YNFKEQ. CDR3 protein: CASSQAHSGRAGDTQYF. The CDR3 coding sequence is TGTGCCAGCAGCCAAGCCCACAGCGGGAGGGCCGGGGATACGCAGTATTTT.

In this sample, this clone turned up a few times. The chain links TRBV12-3 or TRBV12-4 to TRBJ1-2; D is unclear. The CDR3 totals 11 residues. The V gene lost 3 bases and the J gene lost 4 bases, with 3 bases spanning the gap. The CDR3 reads CASSLSYGYTF. CDR3 nucleotide sequence: TGTGCCAGCAGTTTGAGCTATGGCTACACCTTC.

The chain links TRBV19 to TRBJ2-1, with TRBD2 as a possible D gene (6 bases). Deletions cut 5 bases from V and 6 bases from J, with 29 bases between. The CDR3 spans 19 residues. Looked up from germline, CDR1 is LNHDA and CDR2 is SQIVND (reference sequence). Here the CDR3 reads CASSAPRLRDSILPNEQFF. The CDR3 coding sequence is TGTGCCAGTAGTGCTCCGCGGCTCAGGGACTCCATCCTCCCCAATGAGCAGTTCTTC.

The rearrangement links TRBV12-3 or TRBV12-4 to TRBJ2-7, with D possibly matching TRBD2 (6 bases). V was shortened by 4 bases and J by 3 bases, with 10 bases between the two germline ends. CDR3 length: 13 residues. In DNA form, the CDR3 reads TGTGCCAGCAGTTACGTAGCGGTCTACGAGCAGTACTTC. This encodes CASSYVAVYEQYF.

The chain carries TRBV27 and TRBJ1-2; a weak D match, TRBD1 (5 bases). Looked up from germline, CDR1 is MNHEY and CDR2 is SMNVEV (reference sequence). CDR3 size: 15 residues. V lost 6 bases and J lost 7, with 21 bases in between. This CDR3 is CASSPRGDYASGYTF. Written as DNA, the CDR3 is TGTGCCAGCAGCCCCCGTGGGGACTATGCAAGTGGCTACACCTTC.

This chain connects TRBV30 to TRBJ1-3; 8 nucleotides line up with TRBD1. The CDR3 consists of 17 residues. The germline V gene has CDR1 GTSNPN and CDR2 SVGIG (reference sequence). The ends lost 2 bases at V and 3 bases at J; junction bases unmatched: 12. The CDR3 sequence: CAWSPPGTGGFGNTIYF. CDR3 sequence (DNA): TGTGCCTGGAGTCCTCCGGGAACAGGGGGTTTTGGAAACACCATATATTTT.

The chain joins TRBV30 to TRBJ1-5, with TRBD1 as a possible D gene (5 bases). The CDR3 loop spans 15 amino acids. In germline, CDR1 is GTSNPN, CDR2 SVGIG (reference sequence). V shed 1 base and J shed 1 base, with 11 bases lying between them. The CDR3 reads CAWSGPGISNQPQHF. CDR3 coding DNA: TGTGCCTGGAGTGGCCCAGGGATCAGCAATCAGCCCCAGCATTTT.